One T cell receptor beta chain is described in this entry. The antigen remains unidentified. Germline V gene sequence: CDR1 ENHRY, CDR2 SYGVKD. V lost 5 bases, J lost 5 bases, and 6 bases stayed unmatched. The CDR3 is made up of 15 amino acids. The sample is drawn from a study of beta chain features in type 1 diabetes. The whole isolated RNA underwent reverse transcription, so sequencing captured expressed TCRB transcripts. TCRdb keeps only in-frame clones here, not all; method: immunoSEQ multiplex PCR. The table includes some 500,000 clones, roughly an eighth detected once. General study findings and limits: For Type 1 diabetes patients, all four CD4+ subsets carried TCRB CDR3s that were moderately but significantly shorter. Reduced insertions and increased deletions marked VDJ junctions in type 1 diabetes patients. Across patients, naive, central memory and Treg TCRB repertoires exhibited apparently greater similarity than was observed across healthy donors.

This sequence was found in a woman aged 18-30 years in good health. Material: naive CD4+ T cells from blood. The chain recombines TRBV10-3 with TRBJ1-5; 10 bases map to TRBD1. The CDR3 sequence is CAISPVGTGDQPQHF. In DNA form, the CDR3 reads TGTGCCATCAGTCCCGTTGGGACAGGGGATCAGCCCCAGCATTTT.